What follows are 13 T cell receptor beta chains derived from one specimen sequenced in a study of T cell responses to AZD1222 COVID-19 vaccine (dated by TCRdb to the early 2020s). Explained via the paper, the time point label denotes: about 28 days (+/-7) after the second vaccine dose. To prepare the library, the immunoSEQ multiplex PCR assay was applied. Imported from immuneACCESS, the table was reduced by TCRdb to in-frame sequences with V and J called. These copies leave out some clones; in studies compared against another copy, an unresolved V gene accounts for under half, and the cause of the remainder is not known. The sample records tens of thousands of clones, 85% to 90% of which are singletons. More than 2% of the sample is in the top ten clones. Here the sequenced sample was peripheral blood, taken 28 days after the second AZD1222 dose. The receptors were sampled from an adult who received the AZD1222 COVID-19 vaccine.

The chain has TRBV12-5 and TRBJ2-7, with D hard to call. Germline V gives CDR1 LGHNT, CDR2 FRNRAP. The ends were cut back, 2 bases at V and 7 bases at J, with 9 bases in the middle. The CDR3 is 12 amino acids. The DNA of the CDR3 is TGTGCTAGTGGTTTGAGCGTAAGGGAGCAGTACTTC. It specifies CASGLSVREQYF.

V gene TRBV6-5 combines with J gene TRBJ1-2; TRBD1 aligns across 10 bases. Germline CDR1 is MNHEY and CDR2 is SVGAGI. The J segment lost 4 bases and the V segment lost 6 bases, leaving 8 bases of the junction unmatched. The CDR3 is made up of 15 amino acids. CDR3 in DNA: TGTGCCAGCAGACCAGACAGGGGGCTTAGCTATGGCTACACCTTC. Translating it yields CASRPDRGLSYGYTF.

This clone was found once. J is TRBJ1-3 and V is TRBV29-1; perhaps TRBD1 as D (5 bases). V dropped 4 bases and J dropped 0 bases, with 10 bases sitting between them. The CDR3 spans 14 residues. Germline-derived CDR1 and CDR2 are SQVTM and ANQGSEA. In DNA form, the CDR3 reads TGCAGCGTTGTTGGGGGGAGCTCTGGAAACACCATATATTTT. Translating it yields CSVVGGSSGNTIYF.

This clone has a handful of counts. This rearrangement joins TRBV2 to TRBJ2-1; D unclear. V gave up 1 base and J gave up 0 bases, with 7 bases separating them. Germline CDR1 SNHLY, CDR2 FYNNEI. CDR3 length equals 15 residues. CDR3 nucleotides: TGTGCCAGCAGTGAAGGTTGGAGCTCCTACAATGAGCAGTTCTTC. Translated: CASSEGWSSYNEQFF.

The chain's CDR3 is CASSPGQGNTIYF. The CDR3 coding sequence is TGTGCCAGCAGCCCGGGACAGGGAAACACCATATATTTT. The rearrangement uses TRBV19 and TRBJ1-3; 7 bases fit TRBD1. After removal of 9 bases from V and 4 bases from J, the junction contained 6 bases not matched to a gene. The CDR3 sequence is 13 residues long. Germline values: CDR1 LNHDA, CDR2 SQIVND (reference sequence).

CDR3 protein: CASSLISSGSTDTQYF. The CDR3 DNA reads TGTGCCAGCAGCTTAATCTCTAGCGGGAGCACAGATACGCAGTATTTT. The V and J genes are TRBV7-3 and TRBJ2-3; TRBD2 aligns across 8 bases. CDR3 length equals 16 residues. V gave up 1 base and J gave up 0 bases; unmatched junction bases: 3. In germline, CDR1 is SGHTA, CDR2 FQGTGA.

This sequence joins TRBV15 and TRBJ1-1; 7 bases agree with TRBD1. Unmatched junction bases numbered 10, after V lost 3 bases and J lost 3 bases. This CDR3 contains 16 residues. Germline values: CDR1 LNHNV, CDR2 YYDKDF (reference sequence). The CDR3 spells CATSRQIQGVHTEAFF. CDR3 sequence (DNA): TGTGCCACCAGCAGGCAAATCCAGGGGGTGCACACTGAAGCTTTCTTT.

The V and J genes are TRBV25-1 and TRBJ2-1; D is undetermined. Germline V gene lookup returns CDR1 MGHDK and CDR2 SYGVNS. The V and J ends lost 4 bases and 9 bases respectively, with 13 bases between them. The CDR3 spans 13 residues. The CDR3 DNA sequence: TGTGCCAGCAGTGTCACTGGATCATTTGAGCAGTTCTTC. Its translation: CASSVTGSFEQFF.

This clone occurred a few times. The rearrangement links TRBV9 to TRBJ1-2; D perhaps matches TRBD1 (5 bases). CDR1 is SGDLS and CDR2 is YYNGEE in the germline V gene. This CDR3 is built from 17 residues. The V end was cut by 5 bases, the J end by 6 bases, with 26 bases between. The CDR3 here is CASSGGGGGFDRDGYTF. The DNA of the CDR3 is TGTGCCAGCAGTGGGGGAGGCGGCGGGTTTGATAGGGATGGCTACACCTTC.

The J gene is TRBJ2-5, the V gene TRBV10-3; a weak D match, TRBD2 (5 bases). This CDR3 region has 13 residues. Trimming pared 6 bases from V and 4 bases from J, leaving 12 bases between. Per germline, CDR1 ENHRY and CDR2 SYGVKD. CDR3 amino acids: CAIRAGRGETQYF. Written as DNA, the CDR3 is TGTGCCATCAGGGCGGGTCGGGGAGAGACCCAGTACTTC.

The chain recombines TRBV9 with TRBJ2-2; unclear D gene. The CDR3 is 12 amino acids. Trimming left V 0 bases short and J 7 bases short, with 4 bases between. Germline V lookup: CDR1 SGDLS, CDR2 YYNGEE. The CDR3 DNA reads TGTGCCAGCAGCGTAGGGATCGGGGAGCTGTTTTTT. As protein: CASSVGIGELFF. Using reference TRBV9 and TRBJ2-2 for the parts outside the CDR3, the full variable domain is DSGVTQTPKHLITATGQRVTLRCSPRSGDLSVYWYQQSLDQGLQFLIQYYNGEERAKGNILERFSAQQFPDLHSELNLSSLELGDSALYFCASSVGIGELFFGEGSRLTVL.

This sequence joins TRBV7-2 and TRBJ2-3; weak D call: TRBD2 (6 bases). CDR1 is SGHTA, CDR2 FQGNSA, per germline. Trimming removed 5 bases at V and 4 bases at J, with 13 bases between. The CDR3 extends over 14 amino acids. The CDR3 loop reads CASSPGTSADTQYF. CDR3 sequence (DNA): TGTGCCAGCAGCCCCGGGACTTCTGCAGATACGCAGTATTTT.

The table lists this clone with a count of one. The J gene is TRBJ1-2, the V gene TRBV5-1; 8 bases line up with TRBD1. Trimming took 0 bases from V and 4 from J; bases not matched to a gene: 5. The CDR3 spans 15 residues. CDR1 SGHRS and CDR2 YFSETQ come from the germline V gene. In nucleotides, the CDR3 is TGCGCCAGCAGCTTGGAGGCAGGGGGCAGCTATGGCTACACCTTC. Protein sequence: CASSLEAGGSYGYTF.